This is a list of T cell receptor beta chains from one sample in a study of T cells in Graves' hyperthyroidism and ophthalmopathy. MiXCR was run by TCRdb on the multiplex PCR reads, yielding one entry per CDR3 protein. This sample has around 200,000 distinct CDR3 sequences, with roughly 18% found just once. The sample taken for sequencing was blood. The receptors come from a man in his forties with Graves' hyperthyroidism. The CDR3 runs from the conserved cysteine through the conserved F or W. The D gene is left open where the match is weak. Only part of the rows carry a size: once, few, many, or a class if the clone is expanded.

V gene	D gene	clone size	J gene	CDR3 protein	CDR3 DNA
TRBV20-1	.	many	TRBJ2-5	CSAQDQRETQYF	TGCAGTGCCCAGGACCAGAGAGAGACCCAGTACTTC
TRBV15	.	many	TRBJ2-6	CATSNKGAGANVLTF	TGTGCCACCAGCAACAAGGGGGCTGGGGCCAACGTCCTGACTTTC
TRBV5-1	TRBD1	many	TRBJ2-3	CASSEGTGGSTDTQYF	TGCGCCAGCAGCGAAGGGACAGGGGGAAGCACAGATACGCAGTATTTT
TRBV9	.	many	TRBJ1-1	CASSVGTQGNTEAFF	TGTGCCAGCAGCGTAGGAACACAGGGAAACACTGAAGCTTTCTTT
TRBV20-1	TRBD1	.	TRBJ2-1	CSATFGTAGNEQFF	TGCAGTGCTACCTTTGGGACAGCCGGGAATGAGCAGTTCTTC
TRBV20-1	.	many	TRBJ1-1	CSARGNQRNTEAFF	TGCAGTGCTAGAGGCAATCAACGGAACACTGAAGCTTTCTTT
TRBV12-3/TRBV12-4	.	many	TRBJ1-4	CASRSGHEVEKLFF	TGTGCCAGCAGATCCGGACACGAGGTTGAAAAACTGTTTTTT
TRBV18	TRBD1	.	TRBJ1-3	CASSNDRAAGNTIYF	TGTGCCAGCTCCAATGACAGGGCCGCAGGAAACACCATATATTTT
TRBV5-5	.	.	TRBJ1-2	CASSLPSRVDGYTF	TGTGCCAGCAGCTTGCCGTCCAGGGTAGACGGCTACACCTTC
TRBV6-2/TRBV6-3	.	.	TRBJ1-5	CASTGVLSNQPQHF	TGTGCCAGCACGGGGGTCTTGAGCAATCAGCCCCAGCATTTT
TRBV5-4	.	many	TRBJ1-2	CASSYTGNYGYTF	TGTGCCAGCAGCTATACAGGGAACTATGGCTACACCTTC
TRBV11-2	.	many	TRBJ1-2	CATMRFEQGLNYGYTF	TGTGCCACCATGAGGTTTGAACAGGGTTTAAACTATGGCTACACCTTC
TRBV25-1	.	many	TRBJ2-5	CASSEFGSQETQYF	TGTGCCAGCAGTGAATTTGGCAGCCAAGAGACCCAGTACTTC
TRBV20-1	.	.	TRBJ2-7	CSGTPYEQYF	TGCAGTGGGACACCATACGAGCAGTACTTC
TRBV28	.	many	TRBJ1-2	CASSLPVGHGYTF	TGTGCCAGCAGTTTACCCGTGGGTCATGGCTACACCTTC
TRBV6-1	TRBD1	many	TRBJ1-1	CASSLPGGQAFF	TGTGCCAGCAGTCTTCCAGGGGGCCAAGCTTTCTTT
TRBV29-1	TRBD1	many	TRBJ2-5	CSVSRDRDQETQYF	TGCAGCGTTAGCCGGGACAGGGACCAAGAGACCCAGTACTTC
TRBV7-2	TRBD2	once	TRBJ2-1	CASSTPGGGYNEQFF	TGTGCCAGCAGCACCCCCGGCGGGGGTTACAATGAGCAGTTCTTC
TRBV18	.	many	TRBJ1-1	CASSPGSLTEAFF	TGTGCCAGCTCACCAGGGTCTCTCACTGAAGCTTTCTTT
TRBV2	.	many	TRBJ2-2	CASSELGGTGELFF	TGTGCCAGCAGTGAGTTGGGGGGCACCGGGGAGCTGTTTTTT
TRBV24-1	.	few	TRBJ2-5	CATSDLETQYF	TGTGCCACCAGTGATCTGGAGACCCAGTACTTC
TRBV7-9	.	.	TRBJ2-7	CASSLAGVTYEQYF	TGTGCCAGCAGCTTAGCCGGGGTTACCTACGAGCAGTACTTC
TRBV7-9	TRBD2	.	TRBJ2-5	CASSLLAGMRETQYF	TGTGCCAGCAGCTTATTAGCGGGCATGAGGGAGACCCAGTACTTC
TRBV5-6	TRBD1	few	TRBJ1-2	CASSMDRGANYGYTF	TGTGCCAGCAGCATGGACAGGGGAGCTAACTATGGCTACACCTTC
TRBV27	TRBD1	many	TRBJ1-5	CASSLWGTGATRNQPQHF	TGTGCCAGCAGTTTATGGGGGACAGGGGCTACGCGCAATCAGCCCCAGCATTTT
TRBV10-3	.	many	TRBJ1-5	CAISERGVGQPQHF	TGTGCCATCAGTGAGCGAGGGGTGGGACAGCCCCAGCATTTT
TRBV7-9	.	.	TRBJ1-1	CASSPRDIKTEAFF	TGTGCCAGCAGCCCTCGGGACATAAAGACTGAAGCTTTCTTT
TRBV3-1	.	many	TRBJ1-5	CASSQDIVNQPQHF	TGTGCCAGCAGCCAGGACATCGTCAATCAGCCCCAGCATTTT
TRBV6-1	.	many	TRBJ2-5	CASSEVPGQETQYF	TGTGCCAGCAGTGAAGTTCCTGGACAAGAGACCCAGTACTTC
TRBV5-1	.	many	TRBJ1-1	CASTLADQNTEAFF	TGCGCCAGCACCTTAGCGGACCAAAACACTGAAGCTTTCTTT
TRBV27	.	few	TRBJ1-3	CASSRNRDSGNTIYF	TGTGCCAGCAGCCGTAACAGGGACTCTGGAAACACCATATATTTT
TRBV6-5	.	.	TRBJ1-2	CASSYSRDKNGYTF	TGTGCCAGCAGTTACTCGAGGGACAAGAATGGCTACACCTTC
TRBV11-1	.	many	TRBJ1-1	CASSPQGLYTEAFF	TGTGCCAGCAGCCCTCAGGGTTTGTACACTGAAGCTTTCTTT
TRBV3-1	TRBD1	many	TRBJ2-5	CASSHRGWETQYF	TGTGCCAGCAGCCACAGGGGGTGGGAGACCCAGTACTTC
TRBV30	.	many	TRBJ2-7	CAWSPSENSYEQYF	TGTGCCTGGAGCCCTAGTGAAAATTCCTACGAGCAGTACTTC
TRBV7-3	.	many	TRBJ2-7	CARTRWGGDCTTYEQYF	TGTGCCAGGACTCGGTGGGGCGGGGACTGTACCACCTACGAGCAGTACTTC
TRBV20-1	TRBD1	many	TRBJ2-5	CSARPPDRQGETQYF	TGCAGTGCTAGGCCCCCCGATCGACAGGGAGAGACCCAGTACTTC
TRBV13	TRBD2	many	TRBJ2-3	CASSSRGGYTDTQYF	TGTGCCAGCAGCTCCCGGGGGGGTTACACAGATACGCAGTATTTT
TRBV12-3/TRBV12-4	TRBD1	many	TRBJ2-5	CASSGDSQETQYF	TGTGCCAGCAGTGGGGACAGCCAAGAGACCCAGTACTTC
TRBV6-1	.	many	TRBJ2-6	CASSERDGRFHVLTF	TGTGCCAGCAGTGAACGGGACGGAAGGTTTCACGTCCTGACTTTC